Presented here are 25 T cell receptor beta chains from one specimen sequenced in a study of T cell responses to AZD1222 COVID-19 vaccine. Assay used: immunoSEQ multiplex PCR; TCRdb lists only in-frame clones, some missing. Of 160,000 or so clones listed, 80% to 90% are singletons. This specimen was peripheral blood, taken 28 days after the second AZD1222 dose. These receptors all come from an adult who received the AZD1222 COVID-19 vaccine.

This chain uses TRBV6-5 with TRBJ2-7, with 9 nucleotides matching TRBD1. Germline V lookup: CDR1 MNHEY, CDR2 SVGAGI. This CDR3 has 16 residues. Trimming took 4 bases from V and 5 from J; bases not matched to a gene: 12. CDR3 in DNA: TGTGCCAGCAGTTCCCTGCCGGGACAGGGATTCCACGAGCAGTACTTC. It is translated as CASSSLPGQGFHEQYF.

This chain connects TRBV4-3 to TRBJ2-2, with 9 nucleotides matching TRBD1. The CDR3 runs to 15 residues. From germline, CDR1 is LGHNA and CDR2 YSLEER. V lost 1 base and J lost 5; bases outside the gene matches: 2. The CDR3 DNA follows: TGCGCCAGCAGCCAAGTGGGACAGGGTACCGGGGAGCTGTTTTTT. Its translation: CASSQVGQGTGELFF.

The CDR3 nucleotides read TGCAGCGTCTACGGACAGGGGTCCTACGAGCAGTACTTC. This encodes CSVYGQGSYEQYF. The V and J genes are TRBV29-1 and TRBJ2-7; TRBD1 aligns across 9 bases. With V trimmed by 6 bases and J by 1 base, 4 bases remained unmatched. The CDR3 is 13 residues long. In germline, CDR1 is SQVTM, CDR2 ANQGSEA.

V usage is TRBV27 and J usage is TRBJ1-5, with TRBD1 as a possible D gene (6 bases). The V end was cut by 2 bases, the J end by 9 bases, with 14 bases between. The CDR3 loop spans 14 amino acids. The germline V gene has CDR1 MNHEY and CDR2 SMNVEV (reference sequence). CDR3 nucleotide sequence: TGTGCCAGCAGTTTAAAACCGACAGGAGGGCCCCAGCATTTT. Protein sequence: CASSLKPTGGPQHF.

V is TRBV21-1 and J is TRBJ2-3; the listed D gene, TRBD2, was not tested against the DNA. TRBV21-1 is a pseudogene segment. The CDR3 runs to 17 residues. The CDR3 coding sequence is TGTGCCAGCAGCAAATTTATGACTAGCGCGAGCACAGATACGCAGTATTTT. Protein product: CASSKFMTSASTDTQYF.

The chain employs TRBV9 and TRBJ2-1; D gene ambiguous. The CDR3 runs 14 residues. V was clipped by 4 bases and J by 7 bases, with 15 bases between them. Germline V CDR1 and CDR2: SGDLS, YYNGEE. The CDR3 DNA reads as TGTGCCAGCAGCCCCAGGCCTACTGGGAATGAGCAGTTCTTC. Its translation: CASSPRPTGNEQFF.

The chain is built from TRBV7-2 and TRBJ2-5; D is ambiguous. CDR1 is SGHTA, CDR2 FQGNSA, per germline. This CDR3 contains 11 residues. The V end was cut by 1 base, the J end by 5 bases, with 2 bases between. The CDR3 DNA reads TGTGCCAGCAGCTTAGTTGAGACCCAGTACTTC. Residues: CASSLVETQYF.

The chain is built from TRBV7-9 and TRBJ1-1, with 7 bases identical to TRBD1. Germline V gene sequence: CDR1 SEHNR, CDR2 FQNEAQ (reference sequence). The trim removed 4 bases at V and 6 bases at J, leaving 11 bases unmatched. The CDR3 spans 15 residues. The DNA of the CDR3 is TGTGCCAGCAGCTCACAAGGGGGCCGTGGGGCTGAAGCTTTCTTT. It codes for CASSSQGGRGAEAFF.

The CDR3 DNA sequence: TGTGCCAGCAGTTACGGGCAGGGGGCCGGTGGGGCTTTCTTT. This codes for CASSYGQGAGGAFF. The V gene is TRBV6-5, the J gene TRBJ1-1; 8 bases match TRBD1. Germline values: CDR1 MNHEY, CDR2 SVGAGI. The CDR3 runs 14 residues. J was trimmed by 11 bases and V by 2 bases; bases with no gene match: 10.

This rearrangement joins TRBV6-5 to TRBJ2-7, with TRBD2 identical over 13 bases. Germline assignment: CDR1 MNHEY and CDR2 SVGAGI. J was trimmed by 6 bases and V by 4 bases; bases with no gene match: 6. This CDR3 contains 15 residues. The CDR3 nucleotides read TGTGCCAGCAGTTCCGGGACTAGCGGGGTCAGCGAGCAGTACTTC. Protein sequence: CASSSGTSGVSEQYF.

The CDR3 loop reads CSVKDNGNQPQHF. In nucleotides, the CDR3 is TGCAGCGTAAAGGACAATGGCAATCAGCCCCAGCATTTT. The chain recombines TRBV29-1 with TRBJ1-5; a weak D match, TRBD1 (5 bases). This CDR3 region has 13 residues. Trimming took off 6 bases at V and 2 bases at J, with 11 bases between the two ends. The germline CDR1 and CDR2 sequences are SQVTM and ANQGSEA.

This rearrangement joins TRBV10-3 to TRBJ1-1; 7 bases map to TRBD1. The CDR3 length is 14 residues. J was trimmed by 4 bases and V by 2 bases; bases with no gene match: 4. Germline loops: CDR1 ENHRY, CDR2 SYGVKD. This CDR3 reads CAISERGLVTEAFF. In DNA, the CDR3 is TGTGCCATCAGTGAGAGGGGGCTGGTCACTGAAGCTTTCTTT.

In nucleotides, the CDR3 is TGTGCCAGCATTCCCTCAGGGGACAGTTATGGCTACACCTTC. Residues: CASIPSGDSYGYTF. This chain connects TRBV28 to TRBJ1-2; 7 positions match TRBD1. Germline V lookup: CDR1 MDHEN, CDR2 SYDVKM. This CDR3 has 14 amino acids. J was trimmed by 5 bases and V by 7 bases; bases with no gene match: 10.

The chain employs TRBV10-3 and TRBJ2-1, with D uncertain. Per germline, CDR1 ENHRY and CDR2 SYGVKD. This CDR3 contains 11 residues. Trimming pared 4 bases from V and 7 bases from J, leaving 5 bases between. The CDR3 sequence: CAISARNEQFF. Here the CDR3 DNA reads TGTGCCATCAGTGCTCGTAATGAGCAGTTCTTC.

The chain carries TRBV6-2 or TRBV6-3 and TRBJ2-1, with 7 bases lining up with TRBD2. The CDR3 extends over 16 amino acids. J was trimmed by 1 base and V by 4 bases; bases with no gene match: 7. Per germline, CDR1 MNHEY and CDR2 SVGEGT. The DNA for the CDR3 is TGTGCCAGCAGTTGGGGCGGGAGCCCTTCCTACAATGAGCAGTTCTTC. It codes for CASSWGGSPSYNEQFF.

V is TRBV27 and J is TRBJ2-7; 10 nucleotides align to TRBD2. The CDR3 runs 14 residues. V lost 3 bases, J lost 5 bases, and 4 bases stayed unmatched. The germline gives CDR1 MNHEY, CDR2 SMNVEV (reference sequence). For the CDR3, the DNA is TGTGCCAGCAGTTTCCGAGCGGGAGGGGACGAGCAGTACTTC. Residues: CASSFRAGGDEQYF.

The chain is built from TRBV6-2 or TRBV6-3 and TRBJ2-3; TRBD2 matches at 8 bases. J lost 7 bases, V lost 4 bases, and 7 bases had no gene match. The CDR3 is 14 amino acids. From germline, CDR1 is MNHEY and CDR2 SVGEGT. Here the CDR3 DNA reads TGTGCCAGCAGTTCCATAGCGGGACGTTATACGCAGTATTTT. Residues: CASSSIAGRYTQYF.

This clone appeared a single time. The genes are TRBV9 and TRBJ2-7; D ambiguous. This CDR3 region has 15 residues. V was cut by 0 bases and J by 2 bases, with 12 bases left in between. From germline, CDR1 is SGDLS and CDR2 YYNGEE. In nucleotides, the CDR3 is TGTGCCAGCAGCGTAGGTTCGGGCGGTCCCTACGAGCAGTACTTC. Translation gives CASSVGSGGPYEQYF.

The chain combines TRBV4-2 with TRBJ1-1, with D uncertain. Trimming stripped 0 bases from V and 1 base from J, with 3 bases between. This CDR3 region has 13 residues. Germline V gene lookup returns CDR1 LGHNA and CDR2 YNFKEQ. CDR3 protein: CASSQDPNTEAFF. CDR3 coding DNA: TGTGCCAGCAGCCAAGATCCGAACACTGAAGCTTTCTTT.

J is TRBJ2-5 and V is TRBV4-3; the D gene could be TRBD1 or TRBD2 (7 bases each). Germline V CDR1 and CDR2: LGHNA, YSLEER. The CDR3 extends over 18 amino acids. V shed 1 base and J shed 3 bases, with 21 bases lying between them. CDR3 residues: CASSQGARAGGGEETQYF. In nucleotides, the CDR3 is TGCGCCAGCAGCCAAGGTGCCAGGGCAGGGGGAGGGGAAGAGACCCAGTACTTC.

The chain recombines TRBV28 with TRBJ2-7; 13 bases match TRBD2. The germline gives CDR1 MDHEN, CDR2 SYDVKM. The CDR3 consists of 16 residues. The J segment lost 2 bases and the V segment lost 4 bases, leaving 5 bases of the junction unmatched. The CDR3 region has the DNA TGTGCCAGCAGTTCACGGACTAGCGGGGGAACCTACGAGCAGTACTTC. Translation gives CASSSRTSGGTYEQYF.

This clone was detected once. This chain links TRBV19 with TRBJ1-5; maybe TRBD1 (5 bases). The CDR3 is made up of 13 amino acids. Per the germline V gene, CDR1 is LNHDA and CDR2 is SQIVND (reference sequence). V was cut by 9 bases and J by 5 bases, with 14 bases left in between. Here the CDR3 reads CASNVGDHQPQHF. CDR3 in DNA: TGTGCCAGCAACGTGGGGGATCATCAGCCCCAGCATTTT.

The chain carries TRBV18 and TRBJ1-2, with TRBD1 matching 9 bases. This CDR3 region has 14 residues. Germline V CDR1 and CDR2: KGHSH, LQKENI. With 3 bases clipped from V and 6 bases from J, the junction kept 5 bases outside the gene matches. In DNA form, the CDR3 reads TGTGCCAGCTCACCCTTCGGGACAGGGAATGGCTACACCTTC. It specifies CASSPFGTGNGYTF. Full variable domain (missing parts from reference TRBV18 and TRBJ1-2): NAGVMQNPRHLVRRRGQEARLRCSPMKGHSHVYWYRQLPEEGLKFMVYLQKENIIDESGMPKERFSAEFPKEGPSILRIQQVVRGDSAAYFCASSPFGTGNGYTFGSGTRLTVV.

The count of this clone is one. The V call is TRBV28, the J call TRBJ2-1; no reliable D call. The CDR3 consists of 14 residues. V dropped 5 bases and J dropped 2 bases, with 10 bases sitting between them. Germline assignment: CDR1 MDHEN and CDR2 SYDVKM. The CDR3 loop is CASSPFDPYNEQFF. In DNA form, the CDR3 reads TGTGCCAGCAGTCCCTTCGACCCCTACAATGAGCAGTTCTTC.

The rearrangement links TRBV27 to TRBJ1-2; 9 positions agree with TRBD1. Germline V gene data show CDR1 as MNHEY and CDR2 as SMNVEV (reference sequence). Unmatched junction bases numbered 4, after V lost 6 bases and J lost 2 bases. This CDR3 spans 14 amino acids. The CDR3 coding sequence is TGTGCCAGCAGGGGGACAGGGACGAACTATGGCTACACCTTC. Translated, it gives CASRGTGTNYGYTF.